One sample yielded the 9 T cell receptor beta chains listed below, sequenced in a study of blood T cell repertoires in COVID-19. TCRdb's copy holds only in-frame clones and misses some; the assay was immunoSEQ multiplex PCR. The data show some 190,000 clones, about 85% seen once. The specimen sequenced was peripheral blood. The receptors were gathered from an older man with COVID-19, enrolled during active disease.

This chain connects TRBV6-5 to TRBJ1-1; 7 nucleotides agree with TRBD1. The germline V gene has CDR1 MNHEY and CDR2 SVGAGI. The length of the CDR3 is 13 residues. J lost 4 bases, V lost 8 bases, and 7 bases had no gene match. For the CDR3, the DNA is TGTGCCAGCCTTCTGTCAGGGGGCACTGAAGCTTTCTTT. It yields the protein CASLLSGGTEAFF.

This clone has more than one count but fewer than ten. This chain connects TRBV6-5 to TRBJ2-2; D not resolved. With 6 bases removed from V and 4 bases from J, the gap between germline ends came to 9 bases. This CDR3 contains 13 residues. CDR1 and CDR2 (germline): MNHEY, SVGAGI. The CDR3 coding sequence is TGTGCCAGCAGGGGCGCCGTCACCGGGGAGCTGTTTTTT. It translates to CASRGAVTGELFF.

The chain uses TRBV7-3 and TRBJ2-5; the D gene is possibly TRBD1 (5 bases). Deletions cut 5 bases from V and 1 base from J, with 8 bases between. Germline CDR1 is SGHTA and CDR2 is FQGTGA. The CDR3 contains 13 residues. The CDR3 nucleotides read TGTGCCAGCAGCCGACAGCCCCAAGAGACCCAGTACTTC. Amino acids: CASSRQPQETQYF.

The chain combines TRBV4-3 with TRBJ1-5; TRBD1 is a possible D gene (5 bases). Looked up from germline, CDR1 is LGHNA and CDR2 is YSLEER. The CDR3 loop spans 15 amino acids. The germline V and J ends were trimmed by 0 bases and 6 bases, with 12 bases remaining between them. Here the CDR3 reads CASSQDGGGTQPQHF. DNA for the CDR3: TGCGCCAGCAGCCAAGATGGCGGGGGTACTCAGCCCCAGCATTTT.

CDR3 nucleotides: TGTGCCAGCAGGATGGCTGACAGGGTGAACACTGAAGCTTTCTTT. Translation gives CASRMADRVNTEAFF. V is TRBV5-6 and J is TRBJ1-1, with 7 bases matching TRBD1. The CDR3 sequence is 15 residues long. Trimming removed 5 bases from V and 0 bases from J; junction bases left unmatched: 7. Germline loops: CDR1 SGHDT, CDR2 YYEEEE. The variable domain in full, completed from reference TRBV5-6 and TRBJ1-1, reads DAGVTQSPTHLIKTRGQQVTLRCSPKSGHDTVSWYQQALGQGPQFIFQYYEEEERQRGNFPDRFSGHQFPNYSSELNVNALLLGDSALYLCASRMADRVNTEAFFGQGTRLTVV.

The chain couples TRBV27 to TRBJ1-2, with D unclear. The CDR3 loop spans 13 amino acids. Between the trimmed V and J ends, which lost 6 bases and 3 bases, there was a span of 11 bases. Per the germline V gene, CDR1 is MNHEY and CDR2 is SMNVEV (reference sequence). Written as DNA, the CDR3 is TGTGCCAGCAGACGCACCGGTGACTATGGCTACACCTTC. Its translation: CASRRTGDYGYTF.

CDR3 amino acids: CASSLAGSGQGALKGGELFF. The CDR3 nucleotides are TGCGCCAGCAGCTTGGCCGGCTCCGGACAGGGGGCATTGAAGGGCGGGGAGCTGTTTTTT. This chain uses TRBV5-1 with TRBJ2-2; the match to TRBD1 covers 11 bases. The CDR3 spans 20 residues. The germline V gene encodes CDR1 SGHRS and CDR2 YFSETQ. With 0 bases clipped from V and 7 bases from J, the junction kept 17 bases outside the gene matches.

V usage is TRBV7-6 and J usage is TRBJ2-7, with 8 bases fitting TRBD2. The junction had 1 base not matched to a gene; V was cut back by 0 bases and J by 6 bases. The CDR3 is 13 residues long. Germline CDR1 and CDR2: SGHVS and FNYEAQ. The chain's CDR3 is CASSLAAGGEQYF. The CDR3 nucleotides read TGTGCCAGCAGCTTAGCCGCGGGGGGCGAGCAGTACTTC. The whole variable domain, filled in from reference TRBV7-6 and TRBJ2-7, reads GAGVSQSPRYKVTKRGQDVALRCDPISGHVSLYWYRQALGQGPEFLTYFNYEAQQDKSGLPNDRFSAERPEGSISTLTIQRTEQRDSAMYRCASSLAAGGEQYFGPGTRLTVT.

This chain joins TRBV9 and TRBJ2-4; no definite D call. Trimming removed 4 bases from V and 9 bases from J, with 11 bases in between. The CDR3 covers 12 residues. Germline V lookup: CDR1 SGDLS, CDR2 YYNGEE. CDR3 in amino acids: CASSPRPGIQYF. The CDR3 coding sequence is TGTGCCAGCAGCCCTCGTCCGGGCATTCAGTACTTC.